These 22 T cell receptor beta chains originate from one sample sequenced in a study of blood T cell repertoires in COVID-19. The data were produced by immunoSEQ multiplex PCR, yet TCRdb's version contains in-frame clones alone and is incomplete. The sample shows tens of thousands of clones, 91% of them seen only once. What was sequenced was peripheral blood. The receptors come from a human donor with active COVID-19. The donor label of this sample is uncertain.

This chain uses TRBV5-5 with TRBJ1-4; TRBD1 matches 7 bases. The CDR3 totals 15 residues. The V gene end was trimmed by 2 bases and the J gene end by 4 bases; junction bases not matched to a gene: 5. CDR1 and CDR2 (germline): SGHKS, YYEKEE (reference sequence). The CDR3 bases are TGTGCCAGCAGCTTCCGGCCAGGGGGTAATGAAAAACTGTTTTTT. Protein product: CASSFRPGGNEKLFF.

This clone was observed a single time. The chain couples TRBV25-1 to TRBJ2-5, with D maybe TRBD1 (6 bases). This CDR3 contains 16 residues. The V end was cut by 2 bases, the J end by 5 bases, with 18 bases between. The germline CDR1 and CDR2 sequences are MGHDK and SYGVNS. The CDR3: CASSEPNRDGRETQYF. The CDR3 DNA is TGTGCCAGCAGTGAACCCAACAGGGATGGGCGCGAGACCCAGTACTTC.

The chain recombines TRBV5-1 with TRBJ2-7; D might be TRBD1 (6 bases). Trimming stripped 4 bases from V and 7 bases from J, with 12 bases between. CDR1 and CDR2 from the germline V gene are SGHRS and YFSETQ. This CDR3 contains 12 residues. CDR3 sequence reads: CASSPPDREQYF. Here the CDR3 DNA reads TGCGCCAGCAGCCCCCCCGACAGGGAGCAGTACTTC.

In the case of this clone: One junction end does not reproduce the germline sequence, and a read error may be involved. The chain carries TRBV12-3 or TRBV12-4 and TRBJ1-2; D is uncertain. The CDR3 totals 8 residues. CDR3 DNA sequence: TGTGCCAGCAGCTCCCCCGGCTTC. Translation gives CASSSPGF.

This chain joins TRBV6-5 and TRBJ1-2; maybe TRBD1 (6 bases). Trimming cost V 10 bases and J 0 bases, with 12 bases left between them. The CDR3 is 13 residues long. CDR1 is MNHEY and CDR2 is SVGAGI in the germline V gene. Written as DNA, the CDR3 is TGTGCCATTAGCAGGGGAGCTAACTATGGCTACACCTTC. This translates into CAISRGANYGYTF.

The J gene is TRBJ2-2, the V gene TRBV12-5; a weak D match, TRBD1 (7 bases). The germline V and J ends were trimmed by 1 base and 3 bases, with 21 bases remaining between them. Germline V CDR1 and CDR2: LGHNT, FRNRAP. There are 19 residues in the CDR3. CDR3 amino acids: CASGLGRQGFGLHTGELFF. For the CDR3, the DNA is TGTGCTAGTGGTTTGGGAAGACAGGGCTTCGGACTACACACCGGGGAGCTGTTTTTT. Supplemented by reference TRBV12-5 and TRBJ2-2, the full variable domain reads DARVTQTPRHKVTEMGQEVTMRCQPILGHNTVFWYRQTMMQGLELLAYFRNRAPLDDSGMPKDRFSAEMPDATLATLKIQPSEPRDSAVYFCASGLGRQGFGLHTGELFFGEGSRLTVL.

The V call is TRBV5-6, the J call TRBJ1-1; the D gene is possibly TRBD1 (6 bases). CDR1 is SGHDT, CDR2 YYEEEE, per germline. Trimming cost V 2 bases and J 5 bases, with 13 bases left between them. This CDR3 is built from 14 residues. CDR3 residues: CASSFEGGVTEAFF. In DNA form, the CDR3 reads TGTGCCAGCAGCTTCGAAGGGGGTGTAACTGAAGCTTTCTTT.

The rearrangement links TRBV5-6 to TRBJ2-1; 9 nucleotides agree with TRBD2. Germline CDR1 and CDR2: SGHDT and YYEEEE. CDR3 size: 15 residues. The ends lost 2 bases at V and 0 bases at J; junction bases unmatched: 0. The CDR3 sequence: CASSFSGGSYNEQFF. Here the CDR3 DNA reads TGTGCCAGCAGCTTTAGCGGGGGCTCCTACAATGAGCAGTTCTTC.

J is TRBJ1-6 and V is TRBV7-2, with 8 bases fitting TRBD1. V was clipped by 5 bases and J by 4 bases; unmatched bases: 7. CDR1 and CDR2 from the germline V gene are SGHTA and FQGNSA. The CDR3 is 16 amino acids. This chain's CDR3 is CASSTEDRAYNSPLHF. Written as DNA, the CDR3 is TGTGCCAGCAGCACTGAGGACAGGGCTTATAATTCACCCCTCCACTTT.

CDR3 sequence: CASSVVIKVGGFSYEQYF. For the CDR3, the DNA is TGTGCCAGCAGCGTAGTAATAAAAGTCGGGGGATTCTCCTACGAGCAGTACTTC. The chain couples TRBV9 to TRBJ2-7, with D possibly TRBD2 on 6 matching bases. V gave up 0 bases and J gave up 0 bases, with 19 bases separating them. Germline V gives CDR1 SGDLS, CDR2 YYNGEE. This CDR3 has 18 amino acids.

The count of this clone is one. The chain is built from TRBV27 and TRBJ2-3; D might be TRBD2 (5 bases). CDR1 MNHEY and CDR2 SMNVEV come from the germline V gene (reference sequence). The CDR3 extends over 14 amino acids. The V and J ends lost 10 bases and 5 bases respectively, with 19 bases between them. In DNA form, the CDR3 reads TGTGCCACCTCGGCGGGCGTGGCCCAAGATACGCAGTATTTT. Translation: CATSAGVAQDTQYF.

V and J are TRBV29-1 and TRBJ1-1, with D perhaps matching TRBD1 (5 bases). This CDR3 contains 16 residues. Germline assignment: CDR1 SQVTM and CDR2 ANQGSEA. Trimming cost V 2 bases and J 1 base, with 17 bases left between them. In DNA, the CDR3 is TGCAGCGTTGAACCCCGCGGGGACGGAGCGAACACTGAAGCTTTCTTT. Translation gives CSVEPRGDGANTEAFF. Full variable domain (remainder filled in from reference TRBV29-1 and TRBJ1-1): SAVISQKPSRDICQRGTSLTIQCQVDSQVTMMFWYRQQPGQSLTLIATANQGSEATYESGFVIDKFPISRPNLTFSTLTVSNMSPEDSSIYLCSVEPRGDGANTEAFFGQGTRLTVV.

The chain employs TRBV28 and TRBJ1-5; 7 nucleotides line up with TRBD1. Germline lookup yields CDR1 MDHEN and CDR2 SYDVKM. J was trimmed by 6 bases and V by 5 bases; bases with no gene match: 7. The CDR3 sequence is 14 residues long. CDR3 in amino acids: CASSLDRVGQPQHF. The CDR3 DNA reads TGTGCCAGCAGTCTAGACAGGGTTGGTCAGCCCCAGCATTTT.

This rearrangement joins TRBV27 to TRBJ2-6; 9 bases align to TRBD1. This CDR3 contains 18 residues. The germline V gene encodes CDR1 MNHEY and CDR2 SMNVEV (reference sequence). V lost 2 bases, J lost 0 bases, and 5 bases stayed unmatched. CDR3 in amino acids: CASSLLGQGISGANVLTF. CDR3 nucleotide sequence: TGTGCCAGCAGTTTACTAGGACAGGGGATCTCTGGGGCCAACGTCCTGACTTTC.

This clone was seen only a few times. J is TRBJ2-7 and V is TRBV5-6; D is unresolved. The length of the CDR3 is 13 residues. Trimming removed 3 bases from V and 4 bases from J, with 11 bases in between. CDR1 and CDR2 from the germline V gene are SGHDT and YYEEEE. CDR3: CASSSTGRYEQYF. CDR3 nucleotides: TGTGCCAGCAGCTCGACGGGTAGGTACGAGCAGTACTTC.

This rearrangement joins TRBV5-1 to TRBJ2-5; D is possibly TRBD1 (6 bases). The V gene's germline CDR1 is SGHRS and CDR2 YFSETQ. The CDR3 runs to 13 residues. V was pared by 1 base and J by 5 bases, with 9 bases between. The CDR3: CASSLNREETQYF. CDR3 sequence (DNA): TGCGCCAGCAGCTTGAACAGGGAGGAGACCCAGTACTTC. The full variable domain, rest sourced from reference TRBV5-1 and TRBJ2-5, is KAGVTQTPRYLIKTRGQQVTLSCSPISGHRSVSWYQQTPGQGLQFLFEYFSETQRNKGNFPGRFSGRQFSNSRSEMNVSTLELGDSALYLCASSLNREETQYFGPGTRLLVL.

CDR3 DNA: TGCAGCGGGACTCAGGGGCCCGGGACCCAGTACTTC. Amino acid sequence: CSGTQGPGTQYF. V gene TRBV29-1 combines with J gene TRBJ2-5; TRBD1 is a possible D gene (6 bases). Germline assignment: CDR1 SQVTM and CDR2 ANQGSEA. Trimming pared 7 bases from V and 7 bases from J, leaving 16 bases between. The length of the CDR3 is 12 residues.

The chain links TRBV7-3 to TRBJ1-3, with D uncertain. This CDR3 has 16 amino acids. Trimming pared 5 bases from V and 3 bases from J, leaving 17 bases between. Germline V gene sequence: CDR1 SGHTA, CDR2 FQGTGA. The CDR3 nucleotides are TGTGCCAGCAGCCTTAAACCCCCGGGAATTGGAAACACCATATATTTT. Its protein product is CASSLKPPGIGNTIYF.

The chain has TRBV2 and TRBJ2-2, with 9 bases that match TRBD2. The CDR3 contains 17 residues. The J segment lost 5 bases and the V segment lost 7 bases, leaving 14 bases of the junction unmatched. CDR1 SNHLY and CDR2 FYNNEI come from the germline V gene. The DNA for the CDR3 is TGTGCCAGCACCCCAAGGAGTGCGGGGGGGTGGACCGGGGAGCTGTTTTTT. Translated: CASTPRSAGGWTGELFF.

This chain connects TRBV7-9 to TRBJ2-5, with a possible D match to TRBD1 (7 bases). The CDR3 has 15 residues. CDR1 is SEHNR, CDR2 FQNEAQ, per germline (reference sequence). Trimming took off 2 bases at V and 4 bases at J, with 14 bases between the two ends. The CDR3 bases are TGTGCCAGCAGCTTACAGGGGGGTGAGAGAGAGACCCAGTACTTC. Its protein is CASSLQGGERETQYF.

This chain links TRBV25-1 with TRBJ1-3; D not certain. This CDR3 contains 16 residues. Trimming removed 5 bases at V and 4 bases at J, with 18 bases between. Germline values: CDR1 MGHDK, CDR2 SYGVNS. The CDR3 reads CASSREGVRIGNTIYF. CDR3 nucleotide sequence: TGTGCCAGCAGTAGAGAGGGAGTTCGTATAGGAAACACCATATATTTT.

The genes are TRBV19 and TRBJ2-7; 7 nucleotides align to TRBD1. Germline V gene sequence: CDR1 LNHDA, CDR2 SQIVND (reference sequence). This CDR3 spans 15 amino acids. The junction had 8 bases not matched to a gene; V was cut back by 5 bases and J by 1 base. Here the CDR3 DNA reads TGTGCCAGTAGTCTAGGACAGGTGACTTCCTACGAGCAGTACTTC. Translation gives CASSLGQVTSYEQYF.